The 12 T cell receptor beta chains reported below all come from one sample, sequenced in a study of CD8 T cells in ankylosing spondylitis. From the 5' RACE reads, TCRdb called clonotypes with MiXCR, one entry per CDR3 protein. The data contain about 800,000 distinct CDR3 sequences, around 11% of them seen just once; the ten biggest clones take up approximately 0.5%. Findings of the study overall: Apparently characteristic of ankylosing spondylitis blood was a TCR beta motif (roughly 8 highly homologous variants).

Antigens for these TCRs are unknown. The source material was blood, either unsorted or a sorted T cell fraction (not recorded which). The source of these receptors is a male donor with ankylosing spondylitis.

This clonotype was observed at least ten times. The CDR3 DNA is TGCAGCGGTAAACAGGGGGGCGAAAAACTGTTTTTT. Protein sequence: CSGKQGGEKLFF. The rearrangement joins TRBV29-1 to TRBJ1-4; 8 bases line up with TRBD1. V gave up 7 bases and J gave up 8 bases; unmatched junction bases: 6. This CDR3 is built from 12 residues. Germline CDR1 and CDR2: SQVTM and ANQGSEA.

This clonotype was seen a few times. The rearrangement uses TRBV9 and TRBJ1-3, with D tentatively TRBD1 (6 bases). CDR1 SGDLS and CDR2 YYNGEE come from the germline V gene. The CDR3 loop spans 18 amino acids. The V and J ends lost 0 bases and 4 bases respectively, with 20 bases between them. CDR3: CASSVAPQTGGAGNTIYF. The DNA for the CDR3 is TGTGCCAGCAGCGTAGCCCCACAGACGGGGGGCGCGGGAAACACCATATATTTT.

The sample holds a few counts of this clonotype. The rearrangement links TRBV6-1 to TRBJ2-7; possibly TRBD2 for D (6 bases). Germline CDR1 MNHNS, CDR2 SASEGT. The CDR3 is made up of 15 amino acids. Trimming stripped 5 bases from V and 3 bases from J, with 17 bases between. The CDR3 here is CASSRTTLHFYEQYF. As DNA, the CDR3 is TGTGCCAGCAGTAGGACTACTCTCCACTTCTACGAGCAGTACTTC.

V is TRBV2 and J is TRBJ2-2; unclear D gene. The CDR3 sequence is 15 residues long. Germline V gene lookup returns CDR1 SNHLY and CDR2 FYNNEI. Trimming took off 9 bases at V and 4 bases at J, with 18 bases between the two ends. Here the CDR3 DNA reads TGTGCCAGTTCCGGTGGTCTTCCCGGCACCGGGGAGCTGTTTTTT. It codes for CASSGGLPGTGELFF.

In its sample, this clonotype was seen a few times. The chain recombines TRBV7-3 with TRBJ2-1; no firm D call. The CDR3 runs 15 residues. V lost 1 base to trimming and J lost 5 bases, with 12 bases between them. The germline gives CDR1 SGHTA, CDR2 FQGTGA. CDR3 protein: CASSLMSGGNNEQFF. The CDR3 DNA follows: TGTGCCAGCAGCTTAATGTCTGGTGGAAACAATGAGCAGTTCTTC.

This clonotype was observed at least ten times. The rearrangement joins TRBV4-2 to TRBJ1-6; D is undetermined. Germline V CDR1 and CDR2: LGHNA, YNFKEQ. The ends were cut back, 4 bases at V and 2 bases at J, with 6 bases in the middle. This CDR3 comprises 14 residues. The CDR3, as DNA: TGTGCCAGCAGCCCTGGACCCTATAATTCACCCCTCCACTTT. Its translation is CASSPGPYNSPLHF.

This chain connects TRBV7-9 to TRBJ2-7; no reliable D call. The CDR3 is 14 amino acids. Trimming removed 5 bases from V and 0 bases from J, with 11 bases in between. Germline values: CDR1 SEHNR, CDR2 FQNEAQ (reference sequence). The CDR3 region is CASSPSQSSYEQYF. The CDR3 DNA reads TGTGCCAGCAGCCCCTCCCAGAGCTCCTACGAGCAGTACTTC. Together with reference TRBV7-9 and TRBJ2-7, the CDR3 gives the full variable domain: DTGVSQNPRHKITKRGQNVTFRCDPISEHNRLYWYRQTLGQGPEFLTYFQNEAQLEKSRLLSDRFSAERPKGSFSTLEIQRTEQGDSAMYLCASSPSQSSYEQYFGPGTRLTVT.

The chain links TRBV9 to TRBJ1-1; 8 bases map to TRBD1. Trimming took 3 bases from V and 5 from J; bases not matched to a gene: 6. The germline CDR1 and CDR2 sequences are SGDLS and YYNGEE. The CDR3 is 14 amino acids. Here the CDR3 DNA reads TGTGCCAGCAGCGCTGGGACAGGATGGACTGAAGCTTTCTTT. This codes for CASSAGTGWTEAFF.

This clonotype showed up just a few times. J is TRBJ2-5 and V is TRBV15; 8 bases match TRBD2. This CDR3 spans 16 amino acids. CDR1 LNHNV and CDR2 YYDKDF come from the germline V gene (reference sequence). J gave up 7 bases and V 8 bases, and 18 bases lay outside the gene matches. CDR3 nucleotide sequence: TGTGCCACCGCCAAAAGCGGGGGCCATATTAGAGGGACCCAGTACTTC. Translation: CATAKSGGHIRGTQYF.

In its sample, this clonotype was seen many times. The chain carries TRBV10-3 and TRBJ2-7; D is perhaps TRBD2 (5 bases). The CDR3 consists of 11 residues. Germline values: CDR1 ENHRY, CDR2 SYGVKD. The ends were cut back, 4 bases at V and 7 bases at J, with 8 bases in the middle. This CDR3 is CAISGGGEQYF. In DNA form, the CDR3 reads TGTGCCATCAGTGGTGGAGGTGAGCAGTACTTC.

This clonotype was recorded a few times. V and J are TRBV29-1 and TRBJ1-2; possible D gene TRBD1, 6 bases. Germline V gene data show CDR1 as SQVTM and CDR2 as ANQGSEA. CDR3 length: 13 residues. Trimming took 8 bases from V and 4 from J, leaving 17 bases between them. CDR3 sequence: CSTNREKSYGYTF. The CDR3 nucleotides are TGCAGCACAAACAGGGAGAAAAGCTATGGCTACACCTTC.

The J gene is TRBJ2-7, the V gene TRBV29-1; TRBD1 matches 10 bases. V dropped 7 bases and J dropped 5; count of bases not matched to a gene: 5. Germline V gives CDR1 SQVTM, CDR2 ANQGSEA. The CDR3 has 12 residues. In DNA, the CDR3 is TGCAGCGCGGGGACAGGGGATCACGAGCAGTACTTC. It specifies CSAGTGDHEQYF.